The clone carrying this TCR beta chain was seen a few times. The antigen remains unidentified. These data originate in a study of T cell repertoires in aging, cancer and after chemotherapy. Study-level background: Donors were grouped into six age bands spanning 30 or younger through 70 or older. Over several months to years, re-sampled healthy donor repertoires clearly shared clones.

Overall study findings and caveats: Across the chemotherapy interval, each cancer cohort showed higher median generation probability, suggesting thymic rebound. Untreated cancer patients had significantly lower blood TCR diversity than age-matched healthy donors.

Multiplex touch-down PCR with TRB-A/B primers amplified rearranged V-D-J TRB sequences. Each CDR3 protein is one row after TCRdb ran MiXCR on the multiplex PCR reads. The sample has fewer than 15,000 distinct CDR3 sequences; around 23% are singletons. Peripheral blood genomic DNA, not sorted cells or RNA, was the template. The germline V gene has CDR1 DFQATT and CDR2 SNEGSKA (reference sequence). This CDR3 region has 14 residues. The V end was cut by 2 bases, the J end by 5 bases, with 13 bases between. Sequencing was performed on blood. The V and J genes are TRBV20-1 and TRBJ2-1; tentative D call: TRBD2 (7 bases). The TCR sequence derives from a human donor in good health. CDR3 sequence: CSARRGGTNNEQFF. The CDR3 coding sequence is TGCAGTGCTAGAAGGGGGGGGACAAACAATGAGCAGTTCTTC.